These T cell receptor beta chains were read from a single sample in a study of T-cell memory formation after mild COVID-19. TCRdb itself ran the 5' RACE reads through MiXCR, one entry per CDR3 protein. The repertoire consists of 430,000 or so distinct CDR3 sequences, with 20% to 30% occurring once and the leading ten covering around 13%. Sequencing was done on a sample of PBMCs or a T cell subset sorted from them (not recorded which). These receptors all stem from an adult woman who had mild COVID-19 (a few samples of this study predate the infection). Cell type and time point are not known. Each CDR3 is given with its conserved first and last residue. The D gene is left open where the match is weak. Size is stated for part of the rows, as once, few or many counts, or as a class when the clone is expanded.

15 | NA | TRBJ2-5 | NA | TRBV24-1 | TGTGCCACCAGTGATGGCGGGACGGAACAAGAGACCCAGTACTTC | CATSDGGTEQETQYF
13 | NA | TRBJ2-2 | few | TRBV2 | TGTGCCAGCGTTCTAGTTGTCACCGGGGAGCTGTTTTTT | CASVLVVTGELFF
16 | TRBD1 | TRBJ1-5 | NA | TRBV24-1 | TGTGCCACCAGTGATGCCCAGGGACAGGGTCCGCGGCCCCAGCATTTT | CATSDAQGQGPRPQHF
14 | NA | TRBJ2-2 | few | TRBV24-1 | TGTGCCACCATGGGTGACAGGCGGACCGGGGAGCTGTTTTTT | CATMGDRRTGELFF
15 | TRBD2 | TRBJ2-2 | NA | TRBV7-9 | TGTGCCAGCAGCAGAGGACTAGCGGGAGCCGGGGAGCTGTTTTTT | CASSRGLAGAGELFF
16 | NA | TRBJ2-7 | few | TRBV20-1 | TGCAGTGCTACCGACCGGGGGCGGGAACTCTCCTACGAGCAGTACTTC | CSATDRGRELSYEQYF
14 | TRBD1 | TRBJ2-7 | few | TRBV20-1 | TGCAGTGCTAGAACCTACAGGGGGTCCTACGAGCAGTACTTC | CSARTYRGSYEQYF
17 | NA | TRBJ2-1 | NA | TRBV7-9 | TGTGCCAGCAGCTTAGCGGGACTGAAGGGGTTCTACAATGAGCAGTTCTTC | CASSLAGLKGFYNEQFF
14 | NA | TRBJ2-7 | many | TRBV9 | TGTGCCAGCAGCCCCGGAGGCAGCTCCTACGAGCAGTACTTC | CASSPGGSSYEQYF
15 | TRBD1 | TRBJ2-1 | few | TRBV5-1 | TGCGCCAGCAGCTTGGGACAGGGAGACTACAATGAGCAGTTCTTC | CASSLGQGDYNEQFF
15 | NA | TRBJ2-3 | few | TRBV12-3/TRBV12-4 | TGTGCCAGCAGTTTGGCAGGAAGCGGGACAGATACGCAGTATTTT | CASSLAGSGTDTQYF
14 | NA | TRBJ2-3 | few | TRBV6-2/TRBV6-3 | TGTGCCAGCAGTTCGGGACTGCTAACAGATACGCAGTATTTT | CASSSGLLTDTQYF
18 | NA | TRBJ1-4 | NA | TRBV14 | TGTGCCAGCAGCCAAGACGTGGGCGCACTGGCGACTAATGAAAAACTGTTTTTT | CASSQDVGALATNEKLFF
16 | TRBD2 | TRBJ2-3 | NA | TRBV7-2 | TGTGCCAGCAGCCCGGACCTAGCGGGGGGCACAGATACGCAGTATTTT | CASSPDLAGGTDTQYF
14 | NA | TRBJ1-1 | NA | TRBV20-1 | TGCAGTGCTAGAGATTTGGGTCGGGGCACTGAAGCTTTCTTT | CSARDLGRGTEAFF
16 | TRBD1 | TRBJ2-3 | NA | TRBV12-3/TRBV12-4 | TGTGCCAGCAGTCGCCGGGACAGCATACGCACAGATACGCAGTATTTT | CASSRRDSIRTDTQYF
16 | TRBD1 | TRBJ2-7 | NA | TRBV7-2 | TGTGCCAGCAGCTTGGGTCCGGGACAGGGCTCCTACGAGCAGTACTTC | CASSLGPGQGSYEQYF
15 | NA | TRBJ1-1 | few | TRBV15 | TGTGCCACCAGCAGAGATTTGAGGGGGAACACTGAAGCTTTCTTT | CATSRDLRGNTEAFF
14 | TRBD1 | TRBJ1-6 | few | TRBV5-1 | TGCGCCAGCAGCCCCGGACAGGCGGCTTCACCCCTCCACTTT | CASSPGQAASPLHF
15 | NA | TRBJ2-7 | NA | TRBV7-9 | TGTGCCAGCAGCTTAAACTTAGGACAGACCCGCGAGCAGTACTTC | CASSLNLGQTREQYF
13 | NA | TRBJ2-3 | few | TRBV20-1 | TGCAGTGCCCGACAGAGCAGCACAGATACGCAGTATTTT | CSARQSSTDTQYF
15 | TRBD1 | TRBJ2-5 | NA | TRBV11-2 | TGTGCCAGCAGCTTAACAGGGGTGTGGAGAGAGACCCAGTACTTC | CASSLTGVWRETQYF
16 | TRBD2 | TRBJ2-5 | few | TRBV4-1 | TGCGCCAGCAGCCCGTACCTAGCGGGTGGAGGGGAGACCCAGTACTTC | CASSPYLAGGGETQYF
12 | NA | TRBJ2-3 | few | TRBV5-6 | TGTGCCAGCAGCCTAACCCAATATACGCAGTATTTT | CASSLTQYTQYF
14 | TRBD1 | TRBJ2-5 | few | TRBV11-1 | TGTGCCAGCAGCCTGACAGGGGATCAAGAGACCCAGTACTTC | CASSLTGDQETQYF
13 | NA | TRBJ1-2 | NA | TRBV6-6 | TGTGCCAGCAGTCCCTCGACATTCTCTGGCTACACCTTC | CASSPSTFSGYTF
12 | NA | TRBJ1-1 | few | TRBV6-6 | TGTGCCACCGCGCGGCTTCGGACTGAAGCTTTCTTT | CATARLRTEAFF
13 | TRBD1 | TRBJ1-1 | NA | TRBV2 | TGTGCCAGCAAACAGGGGGCTGGCACTGAAGCTTTCTTT | CASKQGAGTEAFF
17 | TRBD2 | TRBJ2-5 | NA | TRBV3-1 | TGTGCCAGCAGCCAAGATTGGCTAGCGGGACGGGGGGAGACCCAGTACTTC | CASSQDWLAGRGETQYF